Included here is one T cell receptor (beta chain) sequence, with context. Measured with immunoSEQ multiplex PCR; TCRdb has only the in-frame clones, and not every one. The data hold about 190,000 clones, with 84% observed a single time. The source of the sample is a study of blood T cell repertoires in COVID-19. Sample: peripheral blood. The sequence was collected from a man aged 30 to 39 with active or convalescent COVID-19.

Here the CDR3 DNA reads TGTGCCAGCAGTCCCTCCGGAGCAGATACGCAGTATTTT. Amino acids: CASSPSGADTQYF. This sequence joins TRBV27 and TRBJ2-3; no definite D call. The CDR3 covers 13 residues. The germline V and J ends were trimmed by 5 bases and 4 bases, with 10 bases remaining between them. The germline V gene encodes CDR1 MNHEY and CDR2 SMNVEV (reference sequence).